This T cell receptor beta chain is from a study of identical twins. Findings and caveats of the study: Modelling underestimated the level of out-of-frame TCR alpha sharing observed in monozygotic twins. For cord blood, abundant beta clonotypes had fewer insertions, unlike memory repertoires, which showed none. The authors drew conclusions from cross-sectional statistical analysis rather than following the same donors.

The length of the CDR3 is 15 residues. Trimming took 6 bases from V and 0 from J; bases not matched to a gene: 6. CDR1 is SGHAT and CDR2 is FQNNGV in the germline V gene. A universal primer site came from template switching; cDNA carried unique molecular identifiers. TCRdb reanalysed the 5' RACE reads using MiXCR and keeps one entry per CDR3 protein. The sample shows some 260,000 distinct CDR3 sequences, about 14% of them seen only once. Comments on this clonotype: Its antigen is undetermined.

Sequenced input: memory (CD45RO+) T cells sorted from blood. This clonotype was sampled from a woman between 18 and 30 years old in good health. The rearrangement joins TRBV11-2 to TRBJ1-1, with 8 bases matching TRBD1. Written as DNA, the CDR3 is TGTGCCAGCAGATTCCAGGGGGCGGTGAACACTGAAGCTTTCTTT. Its translation: CASRFQGAVNTEAFF.